This T cell receptor beta chain was recorded in a study of blood T cell repertoires in COVID-19. Here immunoSEQ multiplex PCR was the method, and the copy in TCRdb shows in-frame clones only, minus some. Here the sample spans roughly 350,000 clones, 88% being singletons. Trimming removed 3 bases from V and 7 bases from J; junction bases left unmatched: 4. This CDR3 is built from 13 residues. The germline V gene encodes CDR1 KGHSH and CDR2 LQKENI. This receptor was obtained from a woman aged 70-85 years with COVID-19, enrolled during active disease. The specimen was peripheral blood. V is TRBV18 and J is TRBJ2-7; 9 nucleotides line up with TRBD1. The CDR3 spells CASSPRTGDEQYF. The CDR3 nucleotides read TGTGCCAGCTCACCCAGGACAGGGGATGAGCAGTACTTC.